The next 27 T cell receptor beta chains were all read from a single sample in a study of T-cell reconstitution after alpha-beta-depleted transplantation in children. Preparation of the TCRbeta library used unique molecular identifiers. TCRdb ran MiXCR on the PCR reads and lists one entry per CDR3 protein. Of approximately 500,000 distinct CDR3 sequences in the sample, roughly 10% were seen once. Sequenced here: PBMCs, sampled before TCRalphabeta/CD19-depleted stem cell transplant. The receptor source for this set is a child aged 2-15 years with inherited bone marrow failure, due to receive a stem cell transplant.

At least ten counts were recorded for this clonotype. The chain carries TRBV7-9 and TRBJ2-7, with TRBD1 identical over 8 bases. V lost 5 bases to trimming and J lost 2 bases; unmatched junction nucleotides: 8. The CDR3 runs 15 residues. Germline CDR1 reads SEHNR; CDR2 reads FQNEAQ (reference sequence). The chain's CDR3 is CASSRQGSPAYEQYF. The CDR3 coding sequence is TGTGCCAGCAGCCGACAGGGGTCTCCCGCCTACGAGCAGTACTTC.

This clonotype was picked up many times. The CDR3 DNA reads TGTGCCAGCAGTTTAAGCGGACAGGGGGCCGTTGAAGCTTTCTTT. This codes for CASSLSGQGAVEAFF. V is TRBV27 and J is TRBJ1-1; 11 bases line up with TRBD1. Germline V gives CDR1 MNHEY, CDR2 SMNVEV (reference sequence). Trimming at V came to 2 bases and at J to 7 bases, leaving 6 bases not matched to a gene. This CDR3 has 15 amino acids.

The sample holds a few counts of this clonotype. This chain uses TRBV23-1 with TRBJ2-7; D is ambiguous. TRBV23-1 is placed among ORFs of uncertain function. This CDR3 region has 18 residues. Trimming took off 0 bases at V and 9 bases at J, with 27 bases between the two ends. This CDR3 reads CASSQSSFLGCKLKTQYF. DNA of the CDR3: TGCGCCAGCAGTCAATCGTCATTTTTGGGATGCAAACTAAAAACGCAGTACTTC.

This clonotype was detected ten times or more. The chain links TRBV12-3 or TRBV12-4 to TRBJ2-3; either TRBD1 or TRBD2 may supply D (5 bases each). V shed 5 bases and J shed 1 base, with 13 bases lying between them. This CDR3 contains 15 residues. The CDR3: CASSTRVEGTDTQYF. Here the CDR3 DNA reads TGTGCCAGCAGTACCAGGGTGGAGGGCACAGATACGCAGTATTTT.

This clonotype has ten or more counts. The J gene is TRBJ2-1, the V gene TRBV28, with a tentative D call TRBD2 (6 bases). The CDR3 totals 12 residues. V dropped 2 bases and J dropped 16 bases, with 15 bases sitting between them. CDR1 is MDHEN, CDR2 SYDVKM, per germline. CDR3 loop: CASSLVGRLRFF. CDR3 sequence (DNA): TGTGCCAGCAGTTTAGTAGGGAGGCTTCGCTTCTTC.

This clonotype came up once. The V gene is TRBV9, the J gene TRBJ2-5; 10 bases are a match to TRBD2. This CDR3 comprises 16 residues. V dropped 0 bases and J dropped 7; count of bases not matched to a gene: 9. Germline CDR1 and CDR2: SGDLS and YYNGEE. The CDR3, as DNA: TGTGCCAGCAGCGTAGGAGGAGCGGGGGGGATGGGGACCCAGTACTTC. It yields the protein CASSVGGAGGMGTQYF.

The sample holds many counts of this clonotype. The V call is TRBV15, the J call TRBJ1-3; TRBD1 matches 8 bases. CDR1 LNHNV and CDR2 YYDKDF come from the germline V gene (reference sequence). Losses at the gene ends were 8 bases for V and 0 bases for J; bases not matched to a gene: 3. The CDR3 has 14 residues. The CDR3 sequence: CATQDRVSGNTIYF. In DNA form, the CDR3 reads TGTGCCACCCAGGACAGGGTCTCTGGAAACACCATATATTTT.

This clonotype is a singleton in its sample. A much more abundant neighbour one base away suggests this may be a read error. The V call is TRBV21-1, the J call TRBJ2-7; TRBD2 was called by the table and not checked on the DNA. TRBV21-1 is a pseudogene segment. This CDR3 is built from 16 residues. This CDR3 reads CASSKGSSSNSYDQYF. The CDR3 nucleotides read TGTGCCAGCAGCAAAGGTTCTAGCTCTAACTCCTACGACCAGTACTTC.

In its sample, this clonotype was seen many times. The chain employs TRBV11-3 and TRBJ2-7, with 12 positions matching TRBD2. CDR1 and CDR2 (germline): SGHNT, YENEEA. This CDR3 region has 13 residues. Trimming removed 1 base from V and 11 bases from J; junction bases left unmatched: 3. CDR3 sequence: CASSLGTSGKKYF. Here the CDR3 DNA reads TGTGCCAGCAGCTTAGGGACTAGCGGGAAGAAGTACTTC.

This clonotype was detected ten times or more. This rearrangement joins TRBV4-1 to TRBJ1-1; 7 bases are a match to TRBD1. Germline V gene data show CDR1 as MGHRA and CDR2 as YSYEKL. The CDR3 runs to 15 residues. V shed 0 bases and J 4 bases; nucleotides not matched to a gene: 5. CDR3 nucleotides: TGCGCCAGCAGCCAAGACGGCAGGGGGACCACTGAAGCTTTCTTT. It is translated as CASSQDGRGTTEAFF.

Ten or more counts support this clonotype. This CDR3 reads CASSLGLLLYEQYF. The CDR3 bases are TGTGCCAGCAGCTTAGGGTTACTCCTCTACGAGCAGTACTTC. The chain employs TRBV7-2 and TRBJ2-7; D gene ambiguous. V was pared by 1 base and J by 3 bases, with 10 bases between. CDR1 is SGHTA and CDR2 is FQGNSA in the germline V gene. CDR3 length equals 14 residues.

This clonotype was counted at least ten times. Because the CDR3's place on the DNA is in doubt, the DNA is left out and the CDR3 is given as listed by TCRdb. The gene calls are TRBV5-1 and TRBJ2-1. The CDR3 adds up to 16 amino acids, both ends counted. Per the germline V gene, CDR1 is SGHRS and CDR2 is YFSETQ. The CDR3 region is CASSFGSGSSYNEQFF.

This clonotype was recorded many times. The CDR3 sequence: CASSLSLPILNEQFF. CDR3 nucleotides: TGTGCCAGCAGCTTATCCCTTCCCATTCTCAATGAGCAGTTCTTC. This chain joins TRBV7-8 and TRBJ2-1; D is unresolved. V was trimmed by 2 bases and J by 6 bases, leaving 14 bases between them. CDR1 and CDR2 from the germline V gene are SGHVS and FQNEAQ. CDR3 length equals 15 residues.

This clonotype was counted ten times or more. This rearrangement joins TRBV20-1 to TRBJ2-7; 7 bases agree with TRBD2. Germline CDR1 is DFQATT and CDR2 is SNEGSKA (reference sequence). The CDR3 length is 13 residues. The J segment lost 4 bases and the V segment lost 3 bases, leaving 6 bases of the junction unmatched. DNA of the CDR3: TGCAGTGCTAGGAAAGCGGGACTTTACGAGCAGTACTTC. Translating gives CSARKAGLYEQYF.

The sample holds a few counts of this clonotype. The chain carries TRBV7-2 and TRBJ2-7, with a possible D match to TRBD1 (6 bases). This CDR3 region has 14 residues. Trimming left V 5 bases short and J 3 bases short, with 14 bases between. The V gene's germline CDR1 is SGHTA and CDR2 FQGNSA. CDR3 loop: CASSVNRAHYEQYF. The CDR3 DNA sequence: TGTGCCAGCAGCGTGAACAGGGCACACTACGAGCAGTACTTC.

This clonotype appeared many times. The CDR3 DNA reads as TGTGCCAGCAGTTTAGGACTAGGACTAGCGGGGAATGAGCAGTTCTTC. It yields the protein CASSLGLGLAGNEQFF. This rearrangement joins TRBV27 to TRBJ2-1, with 12 bases that match TRBD2. Trimming removed 2 bases from V and 7 bases from J; junction bases left unmatched: 6. Per the germline V gene, CDR1 is MNHEY and CDR2 is SMNVEV (reference sequence). This CDR3 is built from 16 residues.

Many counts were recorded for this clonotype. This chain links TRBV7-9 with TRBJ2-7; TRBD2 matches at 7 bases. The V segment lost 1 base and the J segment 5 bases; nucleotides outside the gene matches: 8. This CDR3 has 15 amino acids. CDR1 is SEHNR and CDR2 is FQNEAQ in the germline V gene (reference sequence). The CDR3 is CASSLGWAGEDEQYF. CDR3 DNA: TGTGCCAGCAGCTTAGGGTGGGCGGGAGAGGACGAGCAGTACTTC.

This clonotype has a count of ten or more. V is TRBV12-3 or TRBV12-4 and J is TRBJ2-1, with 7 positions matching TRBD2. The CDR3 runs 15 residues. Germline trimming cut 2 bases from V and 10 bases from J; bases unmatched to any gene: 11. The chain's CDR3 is CASSLSFAGDGEQFF. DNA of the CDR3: TGTGCCAGCAGTTTAAGTTTTGCGGGAGATGGAGAGCAGTTCTTC.

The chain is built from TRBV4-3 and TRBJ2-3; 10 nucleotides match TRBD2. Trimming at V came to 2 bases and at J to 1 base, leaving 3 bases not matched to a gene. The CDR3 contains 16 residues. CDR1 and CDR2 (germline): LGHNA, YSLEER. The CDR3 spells CASSQTSGTRTDTQYF. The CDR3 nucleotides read TGCGCCAGCAGCCAAACTAGCGGGACCCGCACAGATACGCAGTATTTT.

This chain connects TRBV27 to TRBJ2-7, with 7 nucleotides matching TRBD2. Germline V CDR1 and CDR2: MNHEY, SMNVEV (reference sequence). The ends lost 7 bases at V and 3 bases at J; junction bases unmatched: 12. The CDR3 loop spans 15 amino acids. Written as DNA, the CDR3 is TGTGCCAGCATATATAAGAGACTAGCCGACTACGAGCAGTACTTC. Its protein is CASIYKRLADYEQYF.

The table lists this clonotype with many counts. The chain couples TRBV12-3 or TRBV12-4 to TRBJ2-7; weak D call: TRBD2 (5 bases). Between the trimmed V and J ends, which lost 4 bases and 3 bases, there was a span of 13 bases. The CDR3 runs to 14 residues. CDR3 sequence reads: CASSWGVGGYEQYF. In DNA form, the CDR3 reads TGTGCCAGCAGTTGGGGAGTAGGAGGCTACGAGCAGTACTTC.

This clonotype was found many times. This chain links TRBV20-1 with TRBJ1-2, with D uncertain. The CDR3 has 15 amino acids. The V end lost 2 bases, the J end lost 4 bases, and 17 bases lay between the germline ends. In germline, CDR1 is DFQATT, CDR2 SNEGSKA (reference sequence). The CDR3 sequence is CSARKTHEMSYGYTF. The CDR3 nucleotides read TGCAGTGCTAGAAAGACCCACGAAATGTCCTATGGCTACACCTTC.

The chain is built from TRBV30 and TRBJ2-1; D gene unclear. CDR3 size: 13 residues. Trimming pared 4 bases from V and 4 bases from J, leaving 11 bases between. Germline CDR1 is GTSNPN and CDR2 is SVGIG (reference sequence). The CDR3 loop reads CAWIRTNYNEQFF. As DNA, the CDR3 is TGTGCCTGGATCCGAACTAATTACAATGAGCAGTTCTTC.

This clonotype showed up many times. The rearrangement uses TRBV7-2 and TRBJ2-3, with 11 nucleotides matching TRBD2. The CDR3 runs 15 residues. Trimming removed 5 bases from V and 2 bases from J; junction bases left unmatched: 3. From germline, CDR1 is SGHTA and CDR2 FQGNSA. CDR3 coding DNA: TGTGCCAGCAGCCATAGCGGGAGGGCCACAGATACGCAGTATTTT. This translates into CASSHSGRATDTQYF.

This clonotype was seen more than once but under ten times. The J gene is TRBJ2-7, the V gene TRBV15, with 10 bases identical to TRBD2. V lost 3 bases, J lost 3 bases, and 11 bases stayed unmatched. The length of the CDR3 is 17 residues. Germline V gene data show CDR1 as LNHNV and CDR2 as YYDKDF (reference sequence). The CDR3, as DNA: TGTGCCACCAGCAGCCCTATTACTAGCGGGACGATCTACGAGCAGTACTTC. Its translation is CATSSPITSGTIYEQYF.

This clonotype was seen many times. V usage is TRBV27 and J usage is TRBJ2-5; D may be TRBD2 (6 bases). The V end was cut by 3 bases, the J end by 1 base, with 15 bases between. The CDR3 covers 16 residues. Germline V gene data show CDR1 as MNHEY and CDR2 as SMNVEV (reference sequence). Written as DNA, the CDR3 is TGTGCCAGCAGTTTGTCTGAGGGGACTTTCCAAGAGACCCAGTACTTC. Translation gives CASSLSEGTFQETQYF.

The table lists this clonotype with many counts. This CDR3 is CASSKITVIQAFF. CDR3 in DNA: TGTGCCAGCAGCAAGATTACGGTGATCCAAGCTTTCTTT. This chain joins TRBV3-1 and TRBJ1-1, with D unclear. This CDR3 region has 13 residues. The germline CDR1 and CDR2 sequences are LGHDT and YNNKEL (reference sequence). V was cut by 5 bases and J by 9 bases, with 16 bases left in between.